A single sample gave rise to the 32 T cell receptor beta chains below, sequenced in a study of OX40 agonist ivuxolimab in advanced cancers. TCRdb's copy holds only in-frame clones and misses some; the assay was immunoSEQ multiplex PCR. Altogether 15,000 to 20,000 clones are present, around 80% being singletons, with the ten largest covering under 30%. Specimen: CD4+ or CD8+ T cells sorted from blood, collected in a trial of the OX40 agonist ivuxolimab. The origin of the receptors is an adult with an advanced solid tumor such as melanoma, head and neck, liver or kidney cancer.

CDR3 coding DNA: TGTGCCAGCAGCTTGGAAGAGAGTCAGCCCCAGCATTTT. Translation gives CASSLEESQPQHF. This chain joins TRBV5-5 and TRBJ1-5; no definite D call. The CDR3 is 13 amino acids. Germline values: CDR1 SGHKS, CDR2 YYEKEE (reference sequence). V lost 0 bases to trimming and J lost 6 bases, with 7 bases between them.

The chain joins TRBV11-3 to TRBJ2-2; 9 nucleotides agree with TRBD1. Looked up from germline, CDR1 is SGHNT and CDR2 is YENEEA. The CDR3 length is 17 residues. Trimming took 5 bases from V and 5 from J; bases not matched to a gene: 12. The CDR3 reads CASSPRRGQGYTGELFF. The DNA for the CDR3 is TGTGCCAGCAGCCCAAGGCGAGGACAGGGGTATACCGGGGAGCTGTTTTTT.

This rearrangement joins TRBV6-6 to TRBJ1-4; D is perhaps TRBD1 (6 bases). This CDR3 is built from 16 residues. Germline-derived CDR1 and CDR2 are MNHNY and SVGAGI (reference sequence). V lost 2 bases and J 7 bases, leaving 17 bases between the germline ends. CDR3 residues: CASSYPPGTSGEKLFF. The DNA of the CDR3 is TGTGCCAGCAGTTACCCCCCCGGGACATCGGGTGAAAAACTGTTTTTT.

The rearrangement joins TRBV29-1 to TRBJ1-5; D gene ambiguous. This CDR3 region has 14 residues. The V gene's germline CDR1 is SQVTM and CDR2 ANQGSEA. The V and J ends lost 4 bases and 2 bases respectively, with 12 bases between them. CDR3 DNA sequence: TGCAGCGTTGCGGAGGGAGTCGGCAATCAGCCCCAGCATTTT. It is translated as CSVAEGVGNQPQHF.

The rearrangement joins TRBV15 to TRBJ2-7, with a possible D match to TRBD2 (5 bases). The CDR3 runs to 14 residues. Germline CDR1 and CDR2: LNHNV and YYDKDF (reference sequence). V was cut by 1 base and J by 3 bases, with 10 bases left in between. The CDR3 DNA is TGTGCCACCAGCAGAGGGAGGAGCATCTACGAGCAGTACTTC. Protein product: CATSRGRSIYEQYF.

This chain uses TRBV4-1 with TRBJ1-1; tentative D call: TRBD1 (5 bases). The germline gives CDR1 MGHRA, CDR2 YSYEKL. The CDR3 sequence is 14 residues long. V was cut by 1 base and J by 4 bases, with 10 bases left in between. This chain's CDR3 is CASSQGGVITEAFF. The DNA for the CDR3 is TGCGCCAGCAGCCAAGGGGGGGTTATCACTGAAGCTTTCTTT.

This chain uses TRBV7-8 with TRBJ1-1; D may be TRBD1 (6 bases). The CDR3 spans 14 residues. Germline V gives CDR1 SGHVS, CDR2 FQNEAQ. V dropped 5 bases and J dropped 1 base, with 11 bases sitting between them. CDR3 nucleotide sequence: TGTGCCAGCAGCCCTCGGACAGAGAACACTGAAGCTTTCTTT. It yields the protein CASSPRTENTEAFF.

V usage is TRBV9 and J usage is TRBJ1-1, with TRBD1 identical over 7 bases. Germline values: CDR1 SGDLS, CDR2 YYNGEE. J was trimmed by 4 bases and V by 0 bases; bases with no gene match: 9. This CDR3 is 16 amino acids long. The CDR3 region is CASSVGGGGEGTEAFF. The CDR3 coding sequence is TGTGCCAGCAGCGTAGGAGGGGGCGGAGAGGGCACTGAAGCTTTCTTT.

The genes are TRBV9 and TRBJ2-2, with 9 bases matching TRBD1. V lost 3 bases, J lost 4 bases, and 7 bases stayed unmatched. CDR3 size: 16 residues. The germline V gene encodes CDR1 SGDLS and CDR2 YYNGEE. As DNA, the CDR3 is TGTGCCAGCAGCGCAGTGGACAGGGGTGGCACCGGGGAGCTGTTTTTT. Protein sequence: CASSAVDRGGTGELFF.

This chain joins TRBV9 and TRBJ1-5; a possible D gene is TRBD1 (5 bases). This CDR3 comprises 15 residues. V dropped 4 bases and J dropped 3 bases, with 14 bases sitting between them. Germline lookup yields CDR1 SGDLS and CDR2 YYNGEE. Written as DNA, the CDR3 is TGTGCCAGCAGCCCCCAGGGTTACCACAATCAGCCCCAGCATTTT. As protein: CASSPQGYHNQPQHF.

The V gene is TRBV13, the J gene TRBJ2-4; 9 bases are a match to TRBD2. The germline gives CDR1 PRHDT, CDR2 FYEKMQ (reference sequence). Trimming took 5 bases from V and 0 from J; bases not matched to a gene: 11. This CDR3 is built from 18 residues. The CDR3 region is CASSLREGEALAKNIQYF. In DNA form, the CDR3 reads TGTGCCAGCAGCCTGCGGGAGGGAGAGGCTCTAGCCAAAAACATTCAGTACTTC. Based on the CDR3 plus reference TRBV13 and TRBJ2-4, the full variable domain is AAGVIQSPRHLIKEKRETATLKCYPIPRHDTVYWYQQGPGQDPQFLISFYEKMQSDKGSIPDRFSAQQFSDYHSELNMSSLELGDSALYFCASSLREGEALAKNIQYFGAGTRLSVL.

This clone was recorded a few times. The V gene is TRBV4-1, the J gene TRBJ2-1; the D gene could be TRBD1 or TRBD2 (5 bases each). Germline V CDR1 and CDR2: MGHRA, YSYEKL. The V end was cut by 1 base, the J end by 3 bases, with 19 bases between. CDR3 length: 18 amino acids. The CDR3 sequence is CASSQGGTAKISYNEQFF. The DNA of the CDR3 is TGCGCCAGCAGCCAAGGGGGGACGGCGAAAATTAGCTACAATGAGCAGTTCTTC.

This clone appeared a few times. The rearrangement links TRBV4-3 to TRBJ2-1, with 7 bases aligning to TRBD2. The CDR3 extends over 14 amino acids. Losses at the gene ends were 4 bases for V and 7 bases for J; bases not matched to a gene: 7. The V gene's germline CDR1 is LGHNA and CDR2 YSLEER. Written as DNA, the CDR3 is TGCGCCAGCAGCCGTACGGCCGGGAGGAATGAGCAGTTCTTC. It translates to CASSRTAGRNEQFF.

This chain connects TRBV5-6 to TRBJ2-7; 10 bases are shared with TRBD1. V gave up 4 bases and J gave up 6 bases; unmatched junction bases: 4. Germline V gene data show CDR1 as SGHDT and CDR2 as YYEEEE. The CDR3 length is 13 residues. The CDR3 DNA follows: TGTGCCAGCAGCCCCTGGACAGGGGGCGAGCAGTACTTC. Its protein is CASSPWTGGEQYF.

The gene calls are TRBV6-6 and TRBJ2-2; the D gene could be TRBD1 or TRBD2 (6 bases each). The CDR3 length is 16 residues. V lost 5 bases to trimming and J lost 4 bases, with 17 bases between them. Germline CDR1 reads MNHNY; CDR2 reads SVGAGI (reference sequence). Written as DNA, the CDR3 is TGTGCCAGCAGTGCGCCAAGGGGGGCAGGCACCGGGGAGCTGTTTTTT. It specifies CASSAPRGAGTGELFF.

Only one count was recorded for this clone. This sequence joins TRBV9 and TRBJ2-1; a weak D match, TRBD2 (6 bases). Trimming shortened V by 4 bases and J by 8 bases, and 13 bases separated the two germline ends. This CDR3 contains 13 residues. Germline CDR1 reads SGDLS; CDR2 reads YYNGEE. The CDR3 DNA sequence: TGTGCCAGCAGCCCCGCGGAGGGCCATGAGCAGTTCTTC. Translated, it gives CASSPAEGHEQFF.

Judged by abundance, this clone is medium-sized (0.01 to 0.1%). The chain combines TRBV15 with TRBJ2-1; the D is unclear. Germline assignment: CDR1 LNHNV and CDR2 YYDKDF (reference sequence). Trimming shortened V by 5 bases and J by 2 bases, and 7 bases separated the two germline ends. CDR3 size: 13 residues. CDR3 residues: CATSLVPYNEQFF. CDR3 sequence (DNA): TGTGCCACCAGCTTGGTCCCCTACAATGAGCAGTTCTTC.

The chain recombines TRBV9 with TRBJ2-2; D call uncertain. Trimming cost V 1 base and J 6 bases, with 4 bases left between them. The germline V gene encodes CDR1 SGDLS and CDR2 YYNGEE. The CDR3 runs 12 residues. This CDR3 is CASSVSPGELFF. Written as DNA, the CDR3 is TGTGCCAGCAGCGTATCCCCCGGGGAGCTGTTTTTT.

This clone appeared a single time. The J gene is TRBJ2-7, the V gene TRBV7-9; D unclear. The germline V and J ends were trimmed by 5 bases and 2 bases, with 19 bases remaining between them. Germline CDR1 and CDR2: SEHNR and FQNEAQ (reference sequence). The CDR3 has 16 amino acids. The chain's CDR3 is CASSPPTGHGTYEQYF. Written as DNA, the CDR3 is TGTGCCAGCAGCCCCCCCACGGGCCATGGGACCTACGAGCAGTACTTC.

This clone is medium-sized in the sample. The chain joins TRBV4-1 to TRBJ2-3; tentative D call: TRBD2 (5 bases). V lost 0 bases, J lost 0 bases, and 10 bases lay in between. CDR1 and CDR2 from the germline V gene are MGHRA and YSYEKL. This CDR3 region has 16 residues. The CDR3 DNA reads TGCGCCAGCAGCCAAGATACCAGCGGAAGCACAGATACGCAGTATTTT. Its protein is CASSQDTSGSTDTQYF.

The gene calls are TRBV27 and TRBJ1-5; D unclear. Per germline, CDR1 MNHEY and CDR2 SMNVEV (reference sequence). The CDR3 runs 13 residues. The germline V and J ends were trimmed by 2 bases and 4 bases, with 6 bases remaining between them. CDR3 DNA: TGTGCCAGCAGTTTACTACGGAATCAGCCCCAGCATTTT. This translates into CASSLLRNQPQHF.

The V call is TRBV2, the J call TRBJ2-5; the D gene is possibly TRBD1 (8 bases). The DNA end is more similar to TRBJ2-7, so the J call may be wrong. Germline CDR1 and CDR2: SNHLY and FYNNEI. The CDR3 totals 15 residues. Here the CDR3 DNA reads TGTGCCAGCGGAGACAGGGGAGGGCTTTTCTACGAGCAGTACTTC. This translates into CASGDRGGLFYEQYF.

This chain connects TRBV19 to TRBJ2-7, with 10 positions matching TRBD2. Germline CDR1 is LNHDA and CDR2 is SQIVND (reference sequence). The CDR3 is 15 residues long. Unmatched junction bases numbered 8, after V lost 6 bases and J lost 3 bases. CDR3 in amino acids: CASSVGTSVYYEQYF. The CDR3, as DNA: TGTGCCAGTAGCGTCGGGACTAGCGTATACTACGAGCAGTACTTC.

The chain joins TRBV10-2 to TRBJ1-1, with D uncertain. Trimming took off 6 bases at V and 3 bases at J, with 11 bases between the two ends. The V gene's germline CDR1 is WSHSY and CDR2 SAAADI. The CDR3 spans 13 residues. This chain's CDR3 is CASRLKGYTEAFF. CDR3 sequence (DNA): TGCGCCAGCAGGCTTAAAGGTTACACTGAAGCTTTCTTT.

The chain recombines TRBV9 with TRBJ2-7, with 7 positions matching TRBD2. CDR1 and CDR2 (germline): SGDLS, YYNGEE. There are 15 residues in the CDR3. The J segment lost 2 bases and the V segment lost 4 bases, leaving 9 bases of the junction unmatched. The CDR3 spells CASSPLGLQTYEQYF. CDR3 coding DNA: TGTGCCAGCAGCCCCCTGGGACTACAAACCTACGAGCAGTACTTC.

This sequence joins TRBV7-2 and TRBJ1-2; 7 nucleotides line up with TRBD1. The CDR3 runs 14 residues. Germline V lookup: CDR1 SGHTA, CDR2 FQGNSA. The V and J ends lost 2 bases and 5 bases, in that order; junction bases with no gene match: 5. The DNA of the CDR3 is TGTGCCAGCAGCTTAACAGGGGAGAGTTATGGCTACACCTTC. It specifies CASSLTGESYGYTF.

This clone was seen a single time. The CDR3 loop is CASSQVTGGSTEAFF. CDR3 DNA sequence: TGTGCCAGCAGCCAAGTAACAGGGGGCAGCACTGAAGCTTTCTTT. J is TRBJ1-1 and V is TRBV4-2; 9 nucleotides match TRBD1. Germline lookup yields CDR1 LGHNA and CDR2 YNFKEQ. This CDR3 spans 15 amino acids. J lost 4 bases, V lost 1 base, and 4 bases had no gene match.

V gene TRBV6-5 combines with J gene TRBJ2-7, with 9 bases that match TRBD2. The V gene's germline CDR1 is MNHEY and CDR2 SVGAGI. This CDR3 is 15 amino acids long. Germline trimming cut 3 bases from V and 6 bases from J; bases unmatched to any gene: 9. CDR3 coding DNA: TGTGCCAGCAGTTATGGGACTAGCAGCTGGGGCGAGCAGTACTTC. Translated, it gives CASSYGTSSWGEQYF.

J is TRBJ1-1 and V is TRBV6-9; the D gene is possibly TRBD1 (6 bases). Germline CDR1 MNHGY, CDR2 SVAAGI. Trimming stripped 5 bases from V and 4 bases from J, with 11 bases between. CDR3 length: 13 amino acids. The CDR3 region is CASSKQGVTEAFF. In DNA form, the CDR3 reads TGTGCCAGCAGTAAACAGGGTGTCACTGAAGCTTTCTTT.

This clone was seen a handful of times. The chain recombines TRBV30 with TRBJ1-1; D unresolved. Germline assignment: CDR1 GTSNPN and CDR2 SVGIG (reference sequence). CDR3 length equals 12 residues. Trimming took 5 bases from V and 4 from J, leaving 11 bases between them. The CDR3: CAWFSGGTEAFF. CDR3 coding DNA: TGTGCCTGGTTCAGCGGCGGCACTGAAGCTTTCTTT.

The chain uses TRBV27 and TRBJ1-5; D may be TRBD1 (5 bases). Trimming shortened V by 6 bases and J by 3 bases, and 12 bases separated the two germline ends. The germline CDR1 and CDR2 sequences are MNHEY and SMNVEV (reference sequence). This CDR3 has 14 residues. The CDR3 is CASSRGADNQPQHF. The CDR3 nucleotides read TGTGCCAGCAGCCGAGGGGCAGACAATCAGCCCCAGCATTTT.

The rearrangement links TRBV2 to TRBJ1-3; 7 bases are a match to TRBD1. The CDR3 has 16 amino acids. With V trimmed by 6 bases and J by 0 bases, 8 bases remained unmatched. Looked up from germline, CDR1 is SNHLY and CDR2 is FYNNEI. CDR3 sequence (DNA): TGTGCCAGCAGGGAGGGACAGTCCTTCTCTGGAAACACCATATATTTT. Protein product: CASREGQSFSGNTIYF. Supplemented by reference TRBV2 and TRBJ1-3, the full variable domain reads EPEVTQTPSHQVTQMGQEVILRCVPISNHLYFYWYRQILGQKVEFLVSFYNNEISEKSEIFDDQFSVERPDGSNFTLKIRSTKLEDSAMYFCASREGQSFSGNTIYFGEGSWLTVV.